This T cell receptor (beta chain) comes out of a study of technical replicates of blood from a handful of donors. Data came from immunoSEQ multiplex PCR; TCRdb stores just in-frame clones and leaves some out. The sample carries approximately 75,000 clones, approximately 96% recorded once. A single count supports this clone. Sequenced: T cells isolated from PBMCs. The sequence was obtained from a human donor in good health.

CDR3 loop: CASSLGDSLSGNTIYF. The CDR3 DNA is TGCGCCAGCAGCTTGGGGGACAGTCTCTCTGGAAACACCATATATTTT. This chain connects TRBV5-1 to TRBJ1-3, with 7 nucleotides matching TRBD1. The CDR3 covers 16 residues. Germline CDR1 reads SGHRS; CDR2 reads YFSETQ. J lost 0 bases, V lost 0 bases, and 3 bases had no gene match.